A selection of T cell receptor beta chains follows, all from one sample in a study of blood T cells in healthy people across ages. One entry per CDR3 protein results from TCRdb running MiXCR on the 5' RACE reads. The sample has roughly 1,300,000 distinct CDR3 sequences; approximately 59% are singletons. Sequences were obtained from blood. All receptors derive from a man aged 18 to 29 in good health. CDR3s include the opening cysteine and the closing phenylalanine or tryptophan. The D gene is left open where the match is weak. The size entry is marked missing in some rows and otherwise reads once, few, many or a size class.

v_call	d_call	clone_size	j_call	cdr3_nt	cdr3_aa
TRBV20-1	.	few	TRBJ1-4	TGCAGTGTCGGGGCAGGCGGTAATGAAAAACTGTTTTTT	CSVGAGGNEKLFF
TRBV4-1	.	.	TRBJ2-7	TGCGCCAGCAGCCAAGAGAGATCGGGGTACGAGCAGTACTTC	CASSQERSGYEQYF
TRBV12-3/TRBV12-4	.	few	TRBJ2-7	TGTGCCAGCAGAATAGGGGGGTTCGAGCAGTACTTC	CASRIGGFEQYF
TRBV6-1	.	.	TRBJ2-5	TGTGCCAGCAGTGACGGCAGCGGAGCAGAGACCCAGTACTTC	CASSDGSGAETQYF
TRBV4-2	.	.	TRBJ2-1	TGTGCCAGCAGCCAAGAGCTTAGCGTCAATGAGCAGTTCTTC	CASSQELSVNEQFF
TRBV28	.	.	TRBJ1-2	TGTGCCAGCACATATTGGACGGACGGCTACACCTTC	CASTYWTDGYTF
TRBV4-3	.	few	TRBJ2-3	TGCGCCAGCAGCCAAATACACCAGTACACAGATACGCAGTATTTT	CASSQIHQYTDTQYF
TRBV29-1	.	few	TRBJ2-5	TGCAGCGTTGTACGAGGGGGGGAGACCCAGTACTTC	CSVVRGGETQYF
TRBV9	.	once	TRBJ1-1	TGTGCCAGCAGCGTAGCCAGGGGAGGTAACACTGAAGCTTTCTTT	CASSVARGGNTEAFF
TRBV6-5	.	.	TRBJ2-3	TGTGCCAGCAGTTACTCTAAGGGGGGCGATACGCAGTATTTT	CASSYSKGGDTQYF
TRBV10-3	TRBD1	.	TRBJ2-1	TGTGCCATCAGTGAGTCGGGACAGGGAAATGATGAGCAGTTCTTC	CAISESGQGNDEQFF
TRBV27	TRBD1	.	TRBJ2-7	TGTGCCAGCAGTCCCGGGACAGCAGCTTTCGAGCAGTACTTC	CASSPGTAAFEQYF
TRBV20-1	.	few	TRBJ1-6	TGCAGTGCTAGAGATCCGGGGGGTCCAGGATCACCCCTCCACTTT	CSARDPGGPGSPLHF
TRBV24-1	.	few	TRBJ2-5	TGTGCCACCAGTGAGGGCAGAAACCGTCAAGAGACCCAGTACTTC	CATSEGRNRQETQYF
TRBV27	.	.	TRBJ2-5	TGTGCCAGCAGTCCAAATCTACAGGGAACAGAGACCCAGTACTTC	CASSPNLQGTETQYF
TRBV7-6	.	few	TRBJ2-7	TGTGCCAGCAGCCCCAAATCCAGGGCGTCCTACGAGCAGTACTTC	CASSPKSRASYEQYF
TRBV7-2	.	few	TRBJ2-1	TGTGCCAGCACCACTCGTGGCAGTAATGAGCAGTTCTTC	CASTTRGSNEQFF
TRBV11-2	.	.	TRBJ1-2	TGTGCCAGCAGCTCTCATGGCTACACCTTC	CASSSHGYTF
TRBV3-1	.	.	TRBJ2-7	TGTGCCAGCAGCCAACCTGGAGCCTCCTACGAGCAGTACTTC	CASSQPGASYEQYF
TRBV9	.	once	TRBJ2-5	TGTGCCAGCAGCGTAAGGCAGCTTCAAGAGACCCAGTACTTC	CASSVRQLQETQYF
TRBV15	.	once	TRBJ1-2	TGTGCCACCAGCAGATCGACAAGATATGGCTACACCTTC	CATSRSTRYGYTF
TRBV7-6	.	.	TRBJ2-7	TGCGCCAGCAGCTTCAGTCCGGACAACGAGCAGTACTTC	CASSFSPDNEQYF
TRBV4-3	.	few	TRBJ2-7	TGCGCCAGCAGCCAAGAAAGTGTAGGAGTGACGGGAGAGCAGTACTTC	CASSQESVGVTGEQYF
TRBV29-1	.	few	TRBJ2-3	TGCAGCGTTGAAGCGGGGGCCAATACGCAGTATTTT	CSVEAGANTQYF
TRBV7-9	.	.	TRBJ1-2	TGTGCCAGCAGCTTAGAGACATACTATGGCTACACCTTC	CASSLETYYGYTF
TRBV4-1	.	few	TRBJ2-2	TGCGCCAGCAGCCAAGAGCCACAGCCCACCGGGGAGCTGTTTTTT	CASSQEPQPTGELFF
TRBV7-2	.	once	TRBJ1-2	TGTGCCAGCAGCTTATTTAACAGGGCTAACTATGGCTACACCTTC	CASSLFNRANYGYTF
TRBV13	.	.	TRBJ1-2	TGTGCCAGCAACCAAGGAGGGCAATGGGCCACCTTC	CASNQGGQWATF
TRBV9	.	.	TRBJ1-1	TGTGCCAGCAGCCCCCCCCCGCACAGTGAAGCTTTCTTT	CASSPPPHSEAFF
TRBV13	.	few	TRBJ2-5	TGTGCCAGCAGCTTAGGTTCGGGATCCAAAGAGACCCAGTACTTC	CASSLGSGSKETQYF
TRBV12-3/TRBV12-4	TRBD1	.	TRBJ2-7	TGTGCCAGCAGTGTTCAAGGACAGGGCTACGAGCAGTACTTC	CASSVQGQGYEQYF
TRBV28	TRBD2	few	TRBJ2-5	TGTGCCAGCAGTCCGGGACTAGCGGAGTACTTC	CASSPGLAEYF
TRBV5-1	.	few	TRBJ2-5	TGCGCCAGCAGTTCGGGAACTAGGCGAGAGACCCAGTACTTC	CASSSGTRRETQYF
TRBV28	.	few	TRBJ2-7	TGTGCCAGCAGTTTCTTTGGGCGGGGGCGCGAGCAGTACTTC	CASSFFGRGREQYF
TRBV6-1	TRBD2	.	TRBJ2-7	TGTGCCAGCAGTTCGGGACTAGCGGGACACTACGAGCAGTACTTC	CASSSGLAGHYEQYF
TRBV12-3/TRBV12-4	.	.	TRBJ1-5	TGTGCCAGCAGTCCCGGGACATATCAGCCCCAGCATTTT	CASSPGTYQPQHF
TRBV7-2	TRBD1	.	TRBJ1-1	TGTGCCAGCAGCCCTCGGACAGGGGGTTTGACTGAAGCTTTCTTT	CASSPRTGGLTEAFF
TRBV12-3/TRBV12-4	TRBD1	few	TRBJ1-5	TGTGCCAGCAAAGGGGGCGCCGGTTGGGTATCGCCCCAGCATTTT	CASKGGAGWVSPQHF
TRBV4-1	.	.	TRBJ1-2	TGCGCCAGCAGCCTTAGGGTTTCGAACTACGGCTACACCTTC	CASSLRVSNYGYTF
TRBV20-1	TRBD2	once	TRBJ2-7	TGCAGTGCTCAGGGGACTAGCGGGAGCTACGAGCAGTACTTC	CSAQGTSGSYEQYF
TRBV4-2	TRBD2	.	TRBJ2-5	TGTGCCAGCAGCCAAGGGGTTGGACTAGCGGGCCTGGAGACCCAGTACTTC	CASSQGVGLAGLETQYF
TRBV4-1	.	.	TRBJ2-1	TGCGCCAGCAGCCAGGTACAGGGCTACAATGAGCAGTTCTTC	CASSQVQGYNEQFF
TRBV20-1	TRBD1	.	TRBJ2-7	TGCAGTGCTAGAGATCGTGGCAGGGGGCTCGAGCAGTACTTC	CSARDRGRGLEQYF
TRBV2	.	few	TRBJ1-1	TGTGCCAGCAGAAGGACGGGATTTTTAAGAGCTTTCTTT	CASRRTGFLRAFF
TRBV29-1	TRBD1	few	TRBJ1-5	TGCAGCGTTGGAACAGGGGGGGGCAATCAGCCCCAGCATTTT	CSVGTGGGNQPQHF
TRBV20-1	.	.	TRBJ2-7	TGCAGTGCTAGAGATCAGACCACCTACGAGCAGTACTTC	CSARDQTTYEQYF
TRBV10-3	.	.	TRBJ2-3	TGTGCCATCAGTGATACCCGGACGGTTACTAGCACAGATACGCAGTATTTT	CAISDTRTVTSTDTQYF
TRBV20-1	TRBD2	few	TRBJ2-7	TGCAGTGCTGATTACTACCAGCGGGGGGGCAGCTCCTACGAGCAGTACTTC	CSADYYQRGGSSYEQYF
TRBV20-1	TRBD1	.	TRBJ2-7	TGCAGTGCTAGAGATCTTAACAGGGGAAGCTCCTACGAGCAGTACTTC	CSARDLNRGSSYEQYF
TRBV4-1	.	.	TRBJ2-1	TGCGCCAGCAGCCCAGACGGGACCTCCTACAATGAGCAGTTCTTC	CASSPDGTSYNEQFF
TRBV9	.	.	TRBJ1-1	TGTGCCAGCAGCGTAGTGCGGACTGAAGCTTTCTTT	CASSVVRTEAFF
TRBV20-1	TRBD2	few	TRBJ2-1	TGCAGTGCCGGAGCGGGGAGAGGCTACAATGAGCAGTTCTTC	CSAGAGRGYNEQFF
TRBV7-2	.	.	TRBJ2-2	TGTGCCAGCACCTTTCCCGGGAGGAACACCGGGGAGCTGTTTTTT	CASTFPGRNTGELFF
TRBV7-2	.	.	TRBJ1-2	TGTGCCAGCAGCTTAGAAGTGACGCAGGGCCCATATGGCTACACCTTC	CASSLEVTQGPYGYTF
TRBV5-4	.	.	TRBJ2-5	TGTGCCAGCAGCAGGGTGGGGACGACAGACCAAGAGACCCAGTACTTC	CASSRVGTTDQETQYF